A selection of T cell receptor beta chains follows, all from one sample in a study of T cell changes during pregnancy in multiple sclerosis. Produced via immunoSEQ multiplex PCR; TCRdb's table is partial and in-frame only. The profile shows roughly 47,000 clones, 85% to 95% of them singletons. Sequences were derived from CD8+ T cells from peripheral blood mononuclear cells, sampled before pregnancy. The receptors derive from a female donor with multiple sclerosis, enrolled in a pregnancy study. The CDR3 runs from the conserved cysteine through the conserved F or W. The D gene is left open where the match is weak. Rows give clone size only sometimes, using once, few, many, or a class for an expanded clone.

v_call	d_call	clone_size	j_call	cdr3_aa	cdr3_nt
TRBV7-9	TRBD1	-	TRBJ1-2	CASLPGTGTSGYTF	TGTGCCAGCCTCCCCGGGACAGGGACAAGCGGCTACACCTTC
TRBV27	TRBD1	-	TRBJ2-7	CASSLLTGAEGEQYF	TGTGCCAGCAGTTTGCTGACAGGGGCGGAAGGCGAGCAGTACTTC
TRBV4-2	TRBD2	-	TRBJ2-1	CASSQRLRGTSGTYNEQFF	TGTGCCAGCAGCCAAAGGCTCCGAGGGACTAGCGGAACCTACAATGAGCAGTTCTTC
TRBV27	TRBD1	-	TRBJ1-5	CASSLDRGRGQPQHF	TGTGCCAGCAGTCTGGACAGGGGGCGAGGACAGCCCCAGCATTTT
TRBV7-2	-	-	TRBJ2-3	CASSPRRAAPYTQYF	TGTGCCAGCAGCCCGCGCAGGGCGGCACCTTATACGCAGTATTTT
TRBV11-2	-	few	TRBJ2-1	CASSGPEQFF	TGTGCCAGCAGCGGCCCCGAGCAGTTCTTC
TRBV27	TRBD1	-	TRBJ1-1	CASSETDRPREAFF	TGTGCCAGCAGTGAGACGGACAGGCCACGTGAAGCTTTCTTT
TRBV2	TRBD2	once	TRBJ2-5	CASSPGSGMPQETQYF	TGTGCCAGCAGCCCCGGTAGCGGGATGCCCCAAGAGACCCAGTACTTC
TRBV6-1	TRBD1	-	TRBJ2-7	CASSAPWTGVDYEQYF	TGTGCCAGCAGTGCCCCATGGACAGGGGTTGACTACGAGCAGTACTTC
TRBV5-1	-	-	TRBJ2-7	CASSLGLGQRVEQYF	TGCGCCAGCAGCTTGGGGCTCGGGCAGCGGGTTGAGCAGTACTTC
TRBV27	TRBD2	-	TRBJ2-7	CASRGLTYEQYF	TGTGCCAGCAGGGGACTAACATACGAGCAGTACTTC
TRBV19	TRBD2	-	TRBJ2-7	CASSIFSTSGYEQYF	TGTGCCAGTAGTATCTTCTCGACTAGCGGGTACGAGCAGTACTTC
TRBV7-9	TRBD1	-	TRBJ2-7	CASSFWDRAYEQYF	TGTGCCAGCAGCTTTTGGGACAGGGCCTACGAGCAGTACTTC
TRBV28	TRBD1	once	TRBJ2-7	CASSPHSDRDTYEQYF	TGTGCCAGCAGTCCTCACAGTGACAGGGATACCTACGAGCAGTACTTC
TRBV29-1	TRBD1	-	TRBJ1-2	CSVEEGQGPGYTF	TGCAGCGTTGAAGAAGGACAGGGGCCTGGCTACACCTTC
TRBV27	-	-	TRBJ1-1	CASSLAGARTEAFF	TGTGCCAGCAGTTTAGCGGGGGCCCGGACTGAAGCTTTCTTT
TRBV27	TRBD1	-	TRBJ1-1	CASSSLTGATEAFF	TGTGCCAGCAGTTCTCTAACAGGGGCCACTGAAGCTTTCTTT
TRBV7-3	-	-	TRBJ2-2	CASSSPTGELFF	TGTGCCAGCAGCTCTCCGACCGGGGAGCTGTTTTTT
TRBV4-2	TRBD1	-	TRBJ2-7	CASSHRDSTYEQYF	TGTGCCAGCAGCCACCGGGACAGTACCTACGAGCAGTACTTC
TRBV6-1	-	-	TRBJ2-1	CASSVKTSSYNEQFF	TGTGCCAGCAGTGTCAAGACTAGCTCCTACAATGAGCAGTTCTTC
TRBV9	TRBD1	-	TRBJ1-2	CASSVNPQGENYGYTF	TGTGCCAGCAGCGTAAACCCCCAGGGGGAGAACTATGGCTACACCTTC
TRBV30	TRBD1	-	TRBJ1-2	CAYTGTGGDGYTF	TGTGCCTATACCGGGACAGGGGGCGATGGCTACACCTTC
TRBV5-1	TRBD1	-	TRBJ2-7	CASSLGTGAYEQYF	TGCGCCAGCAGCTTGGGGACAGGCGCCTACGAGCAGTACTTC
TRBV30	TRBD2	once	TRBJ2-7	CAWSPPGLVVHEQYF	TGTGCCTGGAGTCCACCGGGACTAGTGGTGCACGAGCAGTACTTC
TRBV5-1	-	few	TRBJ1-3	CASSEAPGNTIYF	TGCGCCAGCAGCGAGGCCCCTGGAAACACCATATATTTT
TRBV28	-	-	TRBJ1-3	CASRRGQTAGNTIYF	TGTGCCAGCAGGAGAGGACAGACCGCCGGAAACACCATATATTTT
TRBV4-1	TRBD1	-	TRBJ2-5	CASSQAPGGSETQYF	TGCGCCAGCAGCCAAGCTCCAGGGGGATCGGAGACCCAGTACTTC
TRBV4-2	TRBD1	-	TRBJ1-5	CASSQGQLNQPQHF	TGTGCCAGCAGCCAGGGACAGCTCAATCAGCCCCAGCATTTT
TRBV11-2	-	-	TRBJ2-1	CASIWGESSYNEQFF	TGTGCCAGCATCTGGGGCGAGAGCTCCTACAATGAGCAGTTCTTC
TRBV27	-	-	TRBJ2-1	CASSLRGYNEQFF	TGTGCCAGCAGTCTCCGGGGCTACAATGAGCAGTTCTTC
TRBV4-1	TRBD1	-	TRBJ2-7	CASSQEGTGAYEQYF	TGCGCCAGCAGCCAAGAGGGGACAGGGGCCTACGAGCAGTACTTC